The T cell receptor (beta chain) under discussion was sequenced for a study of technical replicates of blood from several donors. TCRdb's table, derived via immunoSEQ multiplex PCR, lists solely in-frame clones and lacks some. Counted here are around 63,000 clones, almost 95% occurring once; the ten biggest clones make up 4.3%. V lost 1 base and J 7 bases, leaving 14 bases between the germline ends. The CDR3 covers 15 residues. Germline V gene sequence: CDR1 LGHNA, CDR2 YSLEER. The source is a human donor in good health. Some clones in this sample may be carry-over from other donors' samples. The V call is TRBV4-3, the J call TRBJ2-4; D is perhaps TRBD1 (5 bases). The sample consisted of PBMCs. The CDR3 DNA follows: TGCGCCAGCAGCCAAGGGACCCTGACAGTGAACATTCAGTACTTC. It encodes CASSQGTLTVNIQYF.